This is a list of T cell receptor beta chains from one sample in a study of metastatic and nonmetastatic thyroid tumors. TCRdb re-called the PCR reads through MiXCR. Among about 69,000 clones, approximately 14% were seen once, and the ten largest hold approximately 7%. Sequenced sample: blood. Receptors originate from a male donor with papillary thyroid cancer or a benign thyroid nodule (not recorded which). Some clones in this sample may be carry-over from other donors' samples. CDR3s include the opening cysteine and the closing phenylalanine or tryptophan. The order of the fields is J gene, V gene, clone size, D gene, CDR3 protein, CDR3 DNA. A D gene is named only where the DNA matches it firmly. Rows may omit the clone size; those that give it use once, few, many or a size class.

j_gene: TRBJ1-6; v_gene: TRBV15; abundance: many; d_gene: .; CDR3aa: CATSREGVGSPLHF; CDR3nt: TGTGCCACCAGCAGAGAGGGAGTCGGGTCACCCCTCCACTTT
j_gene: TRBJ2-3; v_gene: TRBV7-2; abundance: many; d_gene: .; CDR3aa: CASSLAIDTQYF; CDR3nt: TGTGCCAGCAGCTTAGCGATAGATACGCAGTATTTT
j_gene: TRBJ2-5; v_gene: TRBV5-4; abundance: few; d_gene: .; CDR3aa: CASSLDRETQYF; CDR3nt: TGTGCCAGCAGCTTGGATCGGGAGACCCAGTACTTC
j_gene: TRBJ1-1; v_gene: TRBV6-1; abundance: few; d_gene: TRBD1; CDR3aa: CASSELGQKTEAFF; CDR3nt: TGTGCCAGCAGCGAATTGGGACAGAAAACTGAAGCTTTCTTT
j_gene: TRBJ2-2; v_gene: TRBV11-1; abundance: many; d_gene: TRBD2; CDR3aa: CASTLGLAGVGTGELFF; CDR3nt: TGTGCCAGCACCTTAGGGCTAGCGGGAGTAGGCACCGGGGAGCTGTTTTTT
j_gene: TRBJ1-5; v_gene: TRBV20-1; abundance: .; d_gene: TRBD1; CDR3aa: CSARGGGTGSGQPQHF; CDR3nt: TGCAGTGCTAGAGGGGGAGGGACAGGGTCCGGTCAGCCCCAGCATTTT
j_gene: TRBJ2-3; v_gene: TRBV28; abundance: many; d_gene: .; CDR3aa: CASSPPGYSGDTQYF; CDR3nt: TGTGCCAGCAGTCCCCCCGGTTACTCGGGAGATACGCAGTATTTT
j_gene: TRBJ1-2; v_gene: TRBV6-2/TRBV6-3; abundance: many; d_gene: TRBD1; CDR3aa: CASSYSLLRPTGQGYTF; CDR3nt: TGTGCCAGCAGTTACTCCTTACTACGGCCGACAGGGCAAGGCTACACCTTC
j_gene: TRBJ2-7; v_gene: TRBV7-2; abundance: .; d_gene: .; CDR3aa: CASSAAISYEQYF; CDR3nt: TGTGCCAGCAGCGCTGCAATCTCCTACGAGCAGTACTTC
j_gene: TRBJ2-2; v_gene: TRBV20-1; abundance: few; d_gene: TRBD1; CDR3aa: CSASFVGDRGELFF; CDR3nt: TGCAGTGCTAGTTTCGTGGGGGACAGGGGGGAGCTGTTTTTT
j_gene: TRBJ2-5; v_gene: TRBV6-6; abundance: many; d_gene: .; CDR3aa: CASSYSVGQETQYF; CDR3nt: TGTGCCAGCAGTTACTCGGTGGGTCAAGAGACCCAGTACTTC
j_gene: TRBJ2-1; v_gene: TRBV20-1; abundance: .; d_gene: TRBD2; CDR3aa: CSARGLAGHGEQFF; CDR3nt: TGCAGTGCTAGAGGACTAGCGGGGCATGGAGAGCAGTTCTTC
j_gene: TRBJ2-2; v_gene: TRBV6-1; abundance: many; d_gene: TRBD2; CDR3aa: CASSKRERFTGELFF; CDR3nt: TGTGCCAGCAGCAAGCGGGAGAGGTTCACCGGGGAGCTGTTTTTT
j_gene: TRBJ2-2; v_gene: TRBV5-1; abundance: .; d_gene: .; CDR3aa: CACSVDKNTVELFF; CDR3nt: TGCGCCTGCAGCGTGGACAAGAACACCGTGGAGCTGTTTTTT
j_gene: TRBJ1-2; v_gene: TRBV7-8; abundance: .; d_gene: .; CDR3aa: CASTTAEGTVENYGYTF; CDR3nt: TGTGCCAGCACGACAGCAGAAGGGACGGTAGAGAACTATGGCTACACCTTT
j_gene: TRBJ2-5; v_gene: TRBV5-1; abundance: many; d_gene: TRBD2; CDR3aa: CASSLVAGEETQYF; CDR3nt: TGCGCCAGCAGCTTGGTGGCGGGAGAAGAGACCCAGTACTTC
j_gene: TRBJ2-1; v_gene: TRBV6-1; abundance: many; d_gene: .; CDR3aa: CASSSIGSAPHPFF; CDR3nt: TGTGCCAGCAGTTCAATCGGATCGGCTCCTCACCCGTTCTTC
j_gene: TRBJ2-2; v_gene: TRBV7-2; abundance: many; d_gene: .; CDR3aa: CASSLGDRTGELFF; CDR3nt: TGTGCCAGCAGCTTAGGCGACCGCACCGGGGAGCTGTTTTTT
j_gene: TRBJ1-3; v_gene: TRBV10-2; abundance: many; d_gene: TRBD1; CDR3aa: CATRQGLGNTIYF; CDR3nt: TGCGCCACCCGACAGGGGCTGGGAAACACCATATATTTT
j_gene: TRBJ2-2; v_gene: TRBV5-6; abundance: .; d_gene: TRBD2; CDR3aa: CASSLLSSGIHTGELFF; CDR3nt: TGTGCCAGCAGCTTGTTATCTAGCGGGATTCACACCGGGGAGCTGTTTTTT
j_gene: TRBJ2-1; v_gene: TRBV7-2; abundance: many; d_gene: .; CDR3aa: CASSLAGRVTYNEQFF; CDR3nt: TGTGCCAGCAGCTTAGCAGGCAGGGTGACCTACAATGAGCAGTTCTTC
j_gene: TRBJ2-2; v_gene: TRBV19; abundance: many; d_gene: TRBD2; CDR3aa: CASSIDFKGGGRGTGELFF; CDR3nt: TGTGCCAGTAGTATAGATTTCAAGGGTGGCGGGAGAGGTACCGGGGAGCTGTTTTTT
j_gene: TRBJ2-3; v_gene: TRBV7-9; abundance: many; d_gene: .; CDR3aa: CASSSTISTDTQYF; CDR3nt: TGTGCCAGCAGCTCCACCATCAGCACAGATACGCAGTATTTT
j_gene: TRBJ2-5; v_gene: TRBV5-1; abundance: many; d_gene: .; CDR3aa: CASSLGDLAQETQYF; CDR3nt: TGCGCCAGCAGCTTGGGGGACTTAGCACAAGAGACCCAGTACTTC
j_gene: TRBJ2-1; v_gene: TRBV6-1; abundance: .; d_gene: .; CDR3aa: CASREGCRFSGNEQFF; CDR3nt: TGTGCCAGCAGGGAGGGCTGTAGGTTCTCTGGCAATGAGCAGTTCTTC
j_gene: TRBJ2-5; v_gene: TRBV13; abundance: many; d_gene: .; CDR3aa: CASGMQNEETQYF; CDR3nt: TGTGCCAGCGGTATGCAAAATGAAGAGACCCAGTACTTC
j_gene: TRBJ1-2; v_gene: TRBV30; abundance: many; d_gene: TRBD1; CDR3aa: CAYNRGAYGYTF; CDR3nt: TGTGCCTATAACAGGGGGGCCTATGGCTACACCTTC
j_gene: TRBJ1-1; v_gene: TRBV27; abundance: many; d_gene: .; CDR3aa: CASSLREYTEAFF; CDR3nt: TGTGCCAGCAGTTTACGGGAGTACACTGAAGCTTTCTTT
j_gene: TRBJ1-3; v_gene: TRBV6-5; abundance: .; d_gene: .; CDR3aa: CARSYYERAASGNTIYF; CDR3nt: TGTGCCAGAAGTTACTACGAGCGGGCAGCCTCTGGAAACACCATATATTTT
j_gene: TRBJ1-1; v_gene: TRBV27; abundance: .; d_gene: .; CDR3aa: CASNGGPVTEAFF; CDR3nt: TGTGCCAGCAATGGGGGGCCGGTGACTGAAGCTTTCTTT
j_gene: TRBJ1-2; v_gene: TRBV27; abundance: many; d_gene: .; CDR3aa: CASSPRASYGYTF; CDR3nt: TGTGCCAGCAGTCCACGGGCATCCTATGGCTACACCTTC
j_gene: TRBJ1-5; v_gene: TRBV20-1; abundance: .; d_gene: TRBD1; CDR3aa: CSARVVQGAWVNQPQHF; CDR3nt: TGCAGTGCTAGAGTGGTACAGGGGGCATGGGTCAATCAGCCCCAGCATTTT
j_gene: TRBJ2-7; v_gene: TRBV11-2; abundance: .; d_gene: TRBD1; CDR3aa: CASSFPGGQQYF; CDR3nt: TGTGCCAGCAGCTTCCCAGGGGGCCAGCAGTACTTC
j_gene: TRBJ2-7; v_gene: TRBV5-1; abundance: few; d_gene: .; CDR3aa: CASSFPMEEAISYEQYF; CDR3nt: TGCGCCAGCAGCTTTCCCATGGAGGAGGCTATCTCCTACGAGCAGTACTTC
j_gene: TRBJ1-1; v_gene: TRBV5-6; abundance: many; d_gene: .; CDR3aa: CASSPPGHRSTEAFF; CDR3nt: TGTGCCAGCAGCCCCCCGGGACATCGAAGCACTGAAGCTTTCTTT
j_gene: TRBJ1-1; v_gene: TRBV5-1; abundance: many; d_gene: .; CDR3aa: CASSLDSGTPEAFF; CDR3nt: TGCGCCAGCAGCTTGGACTCCGGGACACCTGAAGCTTTCTTT
j_gene: TRBJ1-2; v_gene: TRBV27; abundance: few; d_gene: .; CDR3aa: CASSLSMGGYGYTF; CDR3nt: TGTGCCAGCAGTTTATCTATGGGAGGATATGGCTACACCTTC
j_gene: TRBJ2-1; v_gene: TRBV27; abundance: .; d_gene: TRBD2; CDR3aa: CASRLQAGTNNEQFF; CDR3nt: TGTGCCAGCAGACTACAAGCGGGGACTAACAATGAGCAGTTCTTC